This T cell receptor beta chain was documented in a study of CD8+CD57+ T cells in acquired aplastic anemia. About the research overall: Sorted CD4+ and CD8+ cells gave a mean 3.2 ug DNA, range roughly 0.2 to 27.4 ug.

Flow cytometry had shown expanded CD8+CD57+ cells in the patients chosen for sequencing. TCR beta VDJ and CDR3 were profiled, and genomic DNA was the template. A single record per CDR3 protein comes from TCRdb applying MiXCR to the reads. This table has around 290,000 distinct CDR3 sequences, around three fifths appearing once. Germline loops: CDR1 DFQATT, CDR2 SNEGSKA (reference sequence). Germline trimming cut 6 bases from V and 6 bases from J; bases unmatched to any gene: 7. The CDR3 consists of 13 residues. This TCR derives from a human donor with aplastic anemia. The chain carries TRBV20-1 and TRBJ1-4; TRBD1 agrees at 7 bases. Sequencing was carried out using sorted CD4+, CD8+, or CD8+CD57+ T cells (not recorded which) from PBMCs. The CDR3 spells CSARDSGHEKLFF. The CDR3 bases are TGCAGTGCCAGGGACAGCGGACATGAAAAACTGTTTTTT.